Given below is one T cell receptor (beta chain) in context. It lacks a known antigen. The input lacks base qualities; no much larger clone sits a single base away. The record originates from a study of CD4 T cell repertoires in COVID-19 (dated by TCRdb to 2020 to 2022). For the wider study: For cross-reactivity analysis, CFSE-low cells were expanded with IL-2 for under 11 days and were then relabeled and restimulated with spike proteins from other coronaviruses. The study characterized naturally processed CD4+ T cell responses to SARS-CoV-2 spike and nucleoprotein in COVID-19-recovered individuals, using TCR Vbeta sequencing to assess clonal composition. In three recovered individuals, the researchers analyzed the TCR Vbeta repertoire of SARS-CoV-2-reactive T cells at the subset level.

Read against the paper, the sample's time point label means: sample from a COVID-19-recovered individual after infection. The donors were patients who had gone through COVID-19 ranging from mild to severe and had recovered. Memory T cell samples that were not cultured went straight to sequencing right after ex vivo isolation. CD4+ total memory, central memory, effector memory and circulating T follicular helper cells were isolated from peripheral blood mononuclear cells. The CDR3 runs 15 amino acids, cysteine and phenylalanine included. Only CDR3 DNA remains: 45 bases, in frame from the first base. V sheds 2 bases and J sheds 0 bases, leaving 8 bases between their ends. CDR1 and CDR2, per the germline V gene, are SGHTA and FQGNSA. Study-wide findings and limitations: Several of the most expanded SARS-CoV-2-reactive clonotypes were shared between two or all three memory subsets, suggesting intraclonal diversification. Between about 6 and 25% of SARS-CoV-2 clonotypes were also found in SARS-CoV and/or HKU1 spike-stimulated secondary cultures, consistent with cross-reactivity.

The library came from the immunoSEQ multiplex PCR assay. For the original study's pipeline: The Chao-Jaccard similarity index and counts of shared clonotypes were used to quantify repertoire overlap between subsets. The immuneACCESS repertoire file appears here via TCRdb, limited to in-frame rearrangements. These files lack a portion of the clones; in checked studies, under half of the deficit traces to unresolved V genes, and the cause of the others is not known. D and trimming were read from the DNA, whereas the V and J calls and clone size are those reported in that table. The sample has about 75,000 clones on record, roughly four fifths of them singletons. 0.45% to 0.7% of the sample rests with the top ten.

The chain links TRBV7-2 with TRBJ1-3; the D segment cannot be called with confidence. The sample consisted of CD4+ T cells from peripheral blood, taken after recovery from COVID-19. This receptor was taken from a human donor who had COVID-19. CDR3 protein: CASSLLVSSGNTIYF. The nucleotide sequence reads as follows: TGTGCCAGCAGCTTATTGGTCTCCTCTGGAAACACCATATATTTT.